A selection of T cell receptor beta chains follows, all from one sample in a study of blood T cell repertoires in COVID-19. Method: immunoSEQ multiplex PCR; TCRdb's copy keeps in-frame clones and lacks some. The sample has 180,000 or so clones, around 85% seen once. The sequencing input was peripheral blood. These receptors were collected from a man between 60 and 70 years old with acute or convalescent COVID-19. Each CDR3 is given with its conserved first and last residue. A D gene is named only where the DNA matches it firmly. Clone size is given for some rows only: seen once, a few or many times, or a class if the clone is expanded.

TRBD2,TRBJ2-5,-,TRBV30,TGTGCCTGGAGTGACGGAGCGGGAGGGGAGGAGACCCAGTACTTC,CAWSDGAGGEETQYF
-,TRBJ2-7,-,TRBV6-2/TRBV6-3,TGTGCCAGCAGTTACTCGAGAGGTCACGGATACGAGCAGTACTTC,CASSYSRGHGYEQYF
-,TRBJ1-5,-,TRBV6-1,TGTGCCAGCAGTGAAACTCGCTCGGGGCCCCAGCATTTT,CASSETRSGPQHF
-,TRBJ1-1,-,TRBV29-1,TGCAGCGTTGGCCTCCGGGGGGCGATGAACACTGAAGCTTTCTTT,CSVGLRGAMNTEAFF
-,TRBJ1-5,-,TRBV30,TGTGCCTGGAGTGTGGGCGCAGGGCAGCCCCAGCATTTT,CAWSVGAGQPQHF
-,TRBJ2-5,-,TRBV4-1,TGCGCCAGCAGCCAAGCGGGAGTAGCTCAAGAGACCCAGTACTTC,CASSQAGVAQETQYF
-,TRBJ2-5,-,TRBV7-2,TGTGCCAGCAGGAGAGGAGGAGGGGAGACCCAGTACTTC,CASRRGGGETQYF
-,TRBJ1-2,few,TRBV30,TGTGCCTGGAGTACGGAGCGGTTCGGCTACACCTTC,CAWSTERFGYTF
-,TRBJ1-2,-,TRBV18,TGTGCCAGCTCACCAAATCACAGATACTATGGCTACACCTTC,CASSPNHRYYGYTF
TRBD1,TRBJ1-4,-,TRBV28,TGTGCCAGCAGTTTGGGACAGGGGGGTAATGAAAAACTGTTTTTT,CASSLGQGGNEKLFF
-,TRBJ2-3,-,TRBV5-6,TGTGCCAGCAGCCCTAAGGGGCCCATATTCTCCTTCACAGATACGCAGTATTTT,CASSPKGPIFSFTDTQYF
TRBD2,TRBJ2-3,-,TRBV4-1,TGCGCCAGCAGCCGAGAGTACAGGGGACTAGCGGGAGGAAGCACAGATACGCAGTATTTT,CASSREYRGLAGGSTDTQYF
TRBD1,TRBJ2-2,-,TRBV7-2,TGTGCCAGCAGCGGACAGGGTTTCGGGGAGCTGTTTTTT,CASSGQGFGELFF
TRBD2,TRBJ2-1,-,TRBV9,TGTGCCAGCAGCGTTGGGACTAGCGGCAATGAGCAGTTCTTC,CASSVGTSGNEQFF
-,TRBJ2-7,-,TRBV28,TGTGCCAGCAGTTCTACTTTAGAGACAGGCTACGAGCAGTACTTC,CASSSTLETGYEQYF
TRBD2,TRBJ2-1,-,TRBV7-3,TGTGCCAGCAGCTTAAATAGCGGGAGACTCAGTGAGCAGTTCTTC,CASSLNSGRLSEQFF
TRBD1,TRBJ1-1,-,TRBV5-1,TGCGCCAGCAGACCCCCGGACAGGGTTGGCACTGAAGCTTTCTTT,CASRPPDRVGTEAFF
TRBD1,TRBJ1-6,-,TRBV3-1/TRBV3-2,TGTGCCAGCGGAAAGACAGGGGGTCAGAATTCACCCCTCCACTTT,CASGKTGGQNSPLHF
TRBD1,TRBJ1-1,-,TRBV28,TGTGCCAGCAGTTTAAAGTCCAGGGGGCGTTGGGCTTTCTTT,CASSLKSRGRWAFF
TRBD1,TRBJ2-3,-,TRBV4-1,TGCGCCAGCAGCCAAGAAGGACAGGGGAATATAGATACGCAGTATTTT,CASSQEGQGNIDTQYF
-,TRBJ1-2,-,TRBV9,TGTGCCAGCAGCGCTTCAAAGGGGTCTAGAGCTAACTATGGCTACACCTTC,CASSASKGSRANYGYTF
-,TRBJ1-2,once,TRBV7-6,TGTGCCAGCAGCCTCGTGGCAGGGATGAGAGCTAACTATGGCTACACCTTC,CASSLVAGMRANYGYTF
-,TRBJ1-3,-,TRBV5-1,TGCGCCAGCAGCTTCCGTTCGACAGCCTCTGGAAACACCATATATTTT,CASSFRSTASGNTIYF
TRBD2,TRBJ2-2,-,TRBV28,TGTGCCAGCAGTTTCCGCGGACTAGCGCTGCACACCGGGGAGCTGTTTTTT,CASSFRGLALHTGELFF
-,TRBJ1-6,-,TRBV5-1,TGCGCCAGCAGCGAGAGGTCGGATTCACCCCTCCACTTT,CASSERSDSPLHF
-,TRBJ1-5,-,TRBV28,TGTGCCAGCAGCTTTCATGCCGGGAGGAGACATTTT,CASSFHAGRRHF
-,TRBJ1-4,-,TRBV20-1,TGCAGTGCTAGTGGAGGGTTCTATGAAAAACTGTTTTTT,CSASGGFYEKLFF
TRBD1,TRBJ2-5,-,TRBV9,TGTGCCAGCAGCGCCTCGTCCCAGGGGGCAGGTGAGACCCAGTACTTC,CASSASSQGAGETQYF
-,TRBJ1-2,-,TRBV30,TGTGCCTGGAGTCGGACGGACTACTTGTATGGCTACACCTTC,CAWSRTDYLYGYTF
-,TRBJ1-4,once,TRBV28,TGTGCCAGCCTTCCCGGGGACGGGAGGGGGGAAAAACTGTTTTTT,CASLPGDGRGEKLFF
TRBD1,TRBJ2-2,few,TRBV9,TGTGCCAGCAGCGTAACCACAGGGGACACCGGGGAGCTGTTTTTT,CASSVTTGDTGELFF
TRBD1,TRBJ1-1,-,TRBV11-1,TGTGCCAGCAGCTTACCAGGGGGCCCAGTCACTGAAGCTTTCTTT,CASSLPGGPVTEAFF
TRBD1,TRBJ1-6,-,TRBV6-5,TGTGCCACCGCTGGACAGGGAAACAATTCACCCCTCCACTTT,CATAGQGNNSPLHF
TRBD2,TRBJ2-3,-,TRBV30,TGTGCCTGGAGTGGGTTAGCGGGAGGGCCAACATATGATACGCAGTATTTT,CAWSGLAGGPTYDTQYF
-,TRBJ1-1,-,TRBV5-4,TGTGCCAGCAGCCGGGGGTCGGAGAACACTGAAGCTTTCTTT,CASSRGSENTEAFF
-,TRBJ1-4,-,TRBV6-4,TGTGCCAGCAGTCAACACCCACAGGGCCCTAATGAAAAACTGTTTTTT,CASSQHPQGPNEKLFF
TRBD1,TRBJ2-2,once,TRBV5-1,TGCGCCAGCAGGGGCGGGACAGGGTCGAACACCGGGGAGCTGTTTTTT,CASRGGTGSNTGELFF
TRBD1,TRBJ1-1,-,TRBV4-1,TGCGCCAGCAGCCAGGGACAGGGGGCGCGTGTCACTGAAGCTTTCTTT,CASSQGQGARVTEAFF
-,TRBJ2-7,-,TRBV5-1,TGCGCCAGCAGCGTACAGGGTGCGAGGGACGAGCAGTACTTC,CASSVQGARDEQYF
-,TRBJ2-1,-,TRBV7-3,TGTGCCAGCAGCTTGGCCTGGGGGCCCAGCTCCTACAATGAGCAGTTCTTC,CASSLAWGPSSYNEQFF
-,TRBJ1-2,-,TRBV5-1,TGCGCCAGCAGCTTGGGGACTGGAGATTATGGCTACACCTTC,CASSLGTGDYGYTF
TRBD1,TRBJ2-3,-,TRBV18,TGTGCCAGCTCACCCCTCGGGACAGTGGGAGATACGCAGTATTTT,CASSPLGTVGDTQYF
-,TRBJ2-4,few,TRBV7-3,TGTGCCAGCAGCTTATCAGGAAGCAAAAACATTCAGTACTTC,CASSLSGSKNIQYF
-,TRBJ2-2,-,TRBV10-3,TGTGCCATCAGTGAGTTGCGGGCGAGCACCGGGGAGCTGTTTTTT,CAISELRASTGELFF
-,TRBJ2-1,-,TRBV5-1,TGCGCCAGCAGCTTGGCTAGGACTGGTTCCTACAATGAGCAGTTCTTC,CASSLARTGSYNEQFF
TRBD2,TRBJ2-3,-,TRBV10-3,TGTGCCATCAGTGAGTCGAGCGGGAGGATCCCAGATACGCAGTATTTT,CAISESSGRIPDTQYF
-,TRBJ1-2,-,TRBV5-1,TGCGCCAGCAGCTTGGGGCAGGTGCAGAGTAGCGATGGCTACACCTTC,CASSLGQVQSSDGYTF
-,TRBJ1-2,-,TRBV2,TGTGCCAGCAGTGGGGCCTACTATGGCTACACCTTC,CASSGAYYGYTF
-,TRBJ2-7,-,TRBV2,TGTGCCAGCAGTGAAATGGCCGAGCAGTACTTC,CASSEMAEQYF